This TCR beta chain was retrieved from a study of cytomegalovirus exposure and HLA in healthy donors. Study results and limitations: Earlier analysis yielded a pattern in which most TCR beta V segments were productive about 90% or about 30% of the time. A later analysis by the authors found several of the most significant clusters apparently linked to common viral pathogens.

PCR amplification relied on 60 Vbeta primers (plus 13 Jbeta primers). Assay: immunoSEQ multiplex PCR; the TCRdb copy retains only in-frame clones and omits some. The sample holds roughly 93,000 clones; more than 70% are singletons and the top ten take less than 4%. As concerns this clone: Its cognate antigen is unknown.

Germline assignment: CDR1 LNHNV and CDR2 YYDKDF (reference sequence). V was trimmed by 0 bases and J by 0 bases, leaving 3 bases between them. CDR3 size: 13 residues. The chain is built from TRBV15 and TRBJ2-7, with no clear D. Sequencing was carried out using PBMCs. The receptor was derived from a man aged 35 to 55 in good health and CMV-seronegative. The CDR3 region is CATSRDYSYEQYF. CDR3 bases: TGTGCCACCAGCAGAGATTACTCCTACGAGCAGTACTTC.